This T cell receptor (beta chain) is drawn from a study of T cells in Graves' hyperthyroidism and ophthalmopathy. About the research overall: Peripheral blood was secured at the point of initial diagnosis, before any treatment.

Germline assignment: CDR1 DFQATT and CDR2 SNEGSKA (reference sequence). The CDR3 totals 13 residues. Trimming pared 0 bases from V and 3 bases from J, leaving 6 bases between. Stability of Graves' hyperthyroidism was defined as absent ophthalmopathy progression within 18 months. Template material for amplifying TCR beta CDR3 regions consisted of RNA transcripts. With the HTBI primer set, the TCR CDR3 went through a first round of RT-PCR. TCRdb recomputed calls from the multiplex PCR reads with MiXCR, one row per CDR3 protein. This sample has around 690,000 distinct CDR3 sequences; around 16% occur once, and the top ten carry about a sixth.

Specimen: blood. This receptor was identified in a man aged 50 or older with Graves' hyperthyroidism. V is TRBV20-1 and J is TRBJ2-1; unclear D gene. The CDR3 reads CSARDRNYNEQFF. DNA for the CDR3: TGCAGTGCTAGAGATCGGAACTACAATGAGCAGTTCTTC.